This TCR beta chain was profiled in a study of blood T cell repertoires in COVID-19. Across the study: Material from acute and convalescent COVID-19 was sourced from the United States, Italy and Spain. The analysed material was cDNA or gDNA that came from T cells, B-cell-depleted T cells, or PBMCs.

In the original analysis: Researchers report that nucleated cell counts were estimated from reference gene primer amplification. TCRdb's table, derived via immunoSEQ multiplex PCR, lists solely in-frame clones and lacks some. V and J calls and clone size are as listed in that table; D and trimming were resolved from the DNA. Of around 130,000 clones in the sample, 80% to 85% were seen once. CDR1 and CDR2 (germline): ENHRY, SYGVKD. Trimming cost V 0 bases and J 7 bases, with 9 bases left between them. CDR3 length: 13 amino acids. This TCR came from a woman aged 30 to 39 who had recovered from COVID-19. The rearrangement links TRBV10-3 to TRBJ2-5, with D tentatively TRBD2 (6 bases). The sequencing sample was made of peripheral blood. The CDR3 DNA sequence: TGTGCCATCAGTGAGTCGACTAGTGGGACCCAGTACTTC. Translated: CAISESTSGTQYF.